The 15 T cell receptor beta chains given below trace back to one sample, sequenced in a study of blood T cell repertoires in COVID-19. Generated by immunoSEQ multiplex PCR, the TCRdb table keeps only in-frame clones and is missing some. The sample lists about 420,000 clones, around nine tenths occurring once. The sample consisted of peripheral blood. These TCRs come from a man between 18 and 35 years old with COVID-19, enrolled during active disease.

This clone was recorded a few times. The chain is built from TRBV2 and TRBJ1-2; D ambiguous. Germline CDR1 and CDR2: SNHLY and FYNNEI. This CDR3 region has 12 residues. Trimming cost V 9 bases and J 2 bases, with 10 bases left between them. DNA of the CDR3: TGTGCCAGAAAGAACAAGAACTATGGCTACACCTTC. Protein sequence: CARKNKNYGYTF.

The chain couples TRBV5-1 to TRBJ2-2, with 11 bases that match TRBD2. Trimming cost V 3 bases and J 0 bases; bases outside gene matches: 4. The germline V gene has CDR1 SGHRS and CDR2 YFSETQ. CDR3 length: 17 residues. CDR3 in DNA: TGCGCCAGCAGCTCCTTGGGACTAGCGGCGAACACCGGGGAGCTGTTTTTT. Amino acids: CASSSLGLAANTGELFF. Full variable domain (rest looked up from reference TRBV5-1 and TRBJ2-2): KAGVTQTPRYLIKTRGQQVTLSCSPISGHRSVSWYQQTPGQGLQFLFEYFSETQRNKGNFPGRFSGRQFSNSRSEMNVSTLELGDSALYLCASSSLGLAANTGELFFGEGSRLTVL.

The J gene is TRBJ1-5, the V gene TRBV3-1 (or the pseudogene TRBV3-2); D uncertain. Trimming left V 0 bases short and J 7 bases short, with 10 bases between. Germline CDR1 and CDR2: LGHDT and YNNKEL (reference sequence). The CDR3 is 14 residues long. The CDR3 region is CASSQDWGGQPQHF. The CDR3 DNA reads as TGTGCCAGCAGCCAAGATTGGGGAGGACAGCCCCAGCATTTT.

V gene TRBV6-5 combines with J gene TRBJ2-3; D call uncertain. The CDR3 consists of 13 residues. V lost 8 bases, J lost 7 bases, and 16 bases lay in between. Germline CDR1 MNHEY, CDR2 SVGAGI. CDR3 DNA sequence: TGTGCCAGCTATGCTCTGGCTGGTTATACGCAGTATTTT. This sequence encodes CASYALAGYTQYF.

J is TRBJ2-1 and V is TRBV18; D gene unclear. The CDR3 covers 13 residues. Germline CDR1 is KGHSH and CDR2 is LQKENI. V lost 3 bases and J 6 bases, leaving 9 bases between the germline ends. The CDR3 spells CASSPIICNEQFF. In DNA form, the CDR3 reads TGTGCCAGCTCACCTATAATCTGCAATGAGCAGTTCTTC.

CDR3 amino acids: CASRHYRGPAFF. CDR3 in DNA: TGTGCCAGCAGGCACTACAGGGGGCCAGCTTTCTTT. The gene calls are TRBV13 and TRBJ1-1, with 9 bases identical to TRBD1. V shed 6 bases, J shed 10 bases, and the junction held 6 bases outside the gene matches. This CDR3 contains 12 residues. The V gene's germline CDR1 is PRHDT and CDR2 FYEKMQ (reference sequence).

To note about this clone: One end of the junction fails to match germline, which may point to a read error. V is TRBV9 and J is TRBJ1-2; 7 bases align to TRBD1. Germline V gives CDR1 SGDLS, CDR2 YYNGEE. This CDR3 comprises 14 residues. Written as DNA, the CDR3 is TGTGCCAGCAGCCCCCTAATAGCCCCCGGGGACAGTTACTTC. Amino acid sequence: CASSPLIAPGDSYF.

The chain combines TRBV5-4 with TRBJ1-2; D not resolved. The CDR3 has 12 residues. With 8 bases removed from V and 3 bases from J, the gap between germline ends came to 11 bases. Germline CDR1 is SGHNT and CDR2 is YYREEE (reference sequence). The CDR3 loop reads CASFKPDYGYTF. In nucleotides, the CDR3 is TGTGCCAGTTTCAAACCGGACTATGGCTACACCTTC.

The rearrangement links TRBV12-5 to TRBJ2-1; maybe TRBD1 (6 bases). V was cut by 5 bases and J by 9 bases, with 11 bases left in between. The CDR3 has 12 residues. Per germline, CDR1 LGHNT and CDR2 FRNRAP. The CDR3 protein is CASGKTGSEQFF. The DNA for the CDR3 is TGTGCTAGTGGTAAAACAGGGAGTGAGCAGTTCTTC.

J is TRBJ1-2 and V is TRBV18, with D possibly TRBD1 on 6 matching bases. The CDR3 sequence is 13 residues long. V lost 6 bases to trimming and J lost 6 bases, with 14 bases between them. Germline CDR1 reads KGHSH; CDR2 reads LQKENI. The CDR3 region is CASSEGRGHGYTF. In DNA form, the CDR3 reads TGTGCCAGCTCGGAAGGCAGGGGACATGGCTACACCTTC. The full variable domain, its missing parts supplied by reference TRBV18 and TRBJ1-2, is NAGVMQNPRHLVRRRGQEARLRCSPMKGHSHVYWYRQLPEEGLKFMVYLQKENIIDESGMPKERFSAEFPKEGPSILRIQQVVRGDSAAYFCASSEGRGHGYTFGSGTRLTVV.

This chain connects TRBV19 to TRBJ1-3; no firm D call. With 3 bases removed from V and 8 bases from J, the gap between germline ends came to 8 bases. This CDR3 has 12 residues. Germline V gene sequence: CDR1 LNHDA, CDR2 SQIVND (reference sequence). The CDR3 coding sequence is TGTGCCAGTAGTATGGAGGGATACACCATATATTTT. Translating gives CASSMEGYTIYF.

This clone appeared once. The chain recombines TRBV6-5 with TRBJ1-2; D is unresolved. Germline CDR1 MNHEY, CDR2 SVGAGI. The CDR3 consists of 14 residues. V lost 7 bases and J 7 bases, leaving 19 bases between the germline ends. The CDR3 DNA follows: TGTGCCAGCACCATTACCGGGCCCGGGAGTGGCTACACCTTC. Translating it yields CASTITGPGSGYTF.

The chain uses TRBV5-6 and TRBJ2-7; D perhaps matches TRBD2 (6 bases). Per germline, CDR1 SGHDT and CDR2 YYEEEE. V lost 1 base and J 3 bases, leaving 8 bases between the germline ends. The CDR3 length is 13 residues. CDR3 coding DNA: TGTGCCAGCAGCTTGCGACTAGTCTACGAGCAGTACTTC. It specifies CASSLRLVYEQYF.

V is TRBV6-5 and J is TRBJ1-2, with 12 nucleotides matching TRBD1. Unmatched junction bases numbered 4, after V lost 6 bases and J lost 2 bases. CDR1 is MNHEY and CDR2 is SVGAGI in the germline V gene. This CDR3 has 15 amino acids. The CDR3 here is CASRRGQGANYGYTF. The CDR3 DNA reads as TGTGCCAGCAGGAGGGGACAGGGGGCGAACTATGGCTACACCTTC.

Points on this clone: Other DNA variants within this sample encode the same CDR3. This chain uses TRBV5-1 with TRBJ2-3; D unclear. Per germline, CDR1 SGHRS and CDR2 YFSETQ. This CDR3 has 14 amino acids. V shed 0 bases and J shed 2 bases, with 7 bases lying between them. CDR3 nucleotide sequence: TGCGCCAGCAGCTTGGCCCGGTCCACAGATACGCAGTATTTT. Encoded protein: CASSLARSTDTQYF.